The present TCR beta chain was sequenced within a study of post-analysis software for immune sequencing data. This clonotype has only a few counts. Carried by the TCR beta cDNA libraries were unique molecular identifiers. TCRdb re-analysed the PCR reads in MiXCR, keeping a single row per CDR3 protein. The data contain roughly 570,000 distinct CDR3 sequences, less than 40% of them singletons. The sample comprised blood. The origin of this receptor is a girl aged 2-17 years with multiple sclerosis.

The CDR3 is CASTLSPVSVNEKLFF. DNA of the CDR3: TGTGCCAGCACTCTATCCCCGGTGTCTGTCAATGAAAAACTGTTTTTT. This chain links TRBV12-3 or TRBV12-4 with TRBJ1-4; D uncertain. Trimming removed 7 bases from V and 5 bases from J, with 20 bases in between. This CDR3 spans 16 amino acids.